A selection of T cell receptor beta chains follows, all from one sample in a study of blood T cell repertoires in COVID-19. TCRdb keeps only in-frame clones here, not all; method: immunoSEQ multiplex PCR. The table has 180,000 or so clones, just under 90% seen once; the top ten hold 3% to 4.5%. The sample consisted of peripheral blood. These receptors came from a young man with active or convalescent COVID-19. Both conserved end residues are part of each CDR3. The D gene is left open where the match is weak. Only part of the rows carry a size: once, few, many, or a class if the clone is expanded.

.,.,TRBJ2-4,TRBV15,CATSREYYRGIAKNIQYF,TGTGCCACCAGCAGAGAATATTATAGGGGAATAGCCAAAAACATTCAGTACTTC
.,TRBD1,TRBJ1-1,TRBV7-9,CASSSVGQGYTEAFF,TGTGCCAGCAGCTCCGTGGGACAGGGGTACACTGAAGCTTTCTTT
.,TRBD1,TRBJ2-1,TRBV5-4,CASSFGTASYNEQFF,TGTGCCAGCAGCTTCGGGACAGCCTCCTACAATGAGCAGTTCTTC
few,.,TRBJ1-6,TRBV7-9,CASSPILGDNSPLHF,TGTGCCAGCAGCCCCATTCTAGGCGACAATTCACCCCTCCACTTT
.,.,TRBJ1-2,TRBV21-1,CASSVKGTGRGGYTF,TGTGCCAGCAGTGTTAAGGGGACAGGGCGAGGTGGCTACACCTTC
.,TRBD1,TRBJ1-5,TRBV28,CASSRDRGYQPQHF,TGTGCCAGCAGTCGGGACAGGGGATACCAGCCCCAGCATTTT
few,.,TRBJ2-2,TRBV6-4,CASSPESTGELFF,TGTGCCAGCAGCCCAGAATCCACCGGGGAGCTGTTTTTT
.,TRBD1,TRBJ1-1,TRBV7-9,CASSFRQGMNTEAFF,TGTGCCAGCAGCTTCCGACAGGGGATGAACACTGAAGCTTTCTTT
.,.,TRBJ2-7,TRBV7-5,CARSFSGSYEQYF,TGTGCCAGAAGCTTTAGCGGGAGCTACGAGCAGTACTTC
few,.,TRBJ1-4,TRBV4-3,CASSQDDGGAWGKLFF,TGCGCCAGCAGCCAAGACGATGGGGGCGCATGGGGAAAACTGTTTTTT
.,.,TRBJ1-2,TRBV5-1,CASSFTPNYGYTF,TGCGCCAGCAGCTTTACACCGAACTATGGCTACACCTTC
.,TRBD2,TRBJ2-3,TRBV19,CASSQFVAGGIDTQYF,TGTGCCAGTAGTCAGTTCGTGGCGGGGGGAATAGATACGCAGTATTTT
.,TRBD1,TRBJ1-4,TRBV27,CASSPRTGLNEKLFF,TGTGCCAGCAGTCCACGGACAGGATTAAATGAAAAACTGTTTTTT
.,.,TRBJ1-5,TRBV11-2,CASSRGNLNQPQHF,TGTGCCAGCAGCCGAGGGAATCTCAATCAGCCCCAGCATTTT
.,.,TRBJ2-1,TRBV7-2,CASSPPFDRPEDEQFF,TGTGCCAGCAGCCCTCCCTTCGACAGGCCCGAGGATGAGCAGTTCTTC
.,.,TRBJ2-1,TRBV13,CASSFDGGPNNEQFF,TGTGCCAGCAGCTTTGACGGGGGACCCAACAATGAGCAGTTCTTC
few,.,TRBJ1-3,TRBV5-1,CASSPSGSAWMAGHYAGNTIYF,TGCGCCAGCAGCCCATCCGGTTCGGCGTGGATGGCAGGACATTACGCTGGAAACACCATATATTTT
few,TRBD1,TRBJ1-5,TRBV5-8,CASSSRDREHQPQHF,TGTGCCAGCAGCTCCCGGGACAGGGAACATCAGCCCCAGCATTTT
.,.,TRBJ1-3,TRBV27,CASRYSRDTGNTIYF,TGTGCCAGCAGATACTCACGGGATACTGGAAACACCATATATTTT
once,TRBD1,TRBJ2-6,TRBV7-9,CASSRGQAILPGANVLTF,TGTGCCAGCAGCCGTGGACAGGCTATATTACCGGGGGCCAACGTCCTGACTTTC
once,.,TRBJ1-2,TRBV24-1,CATSDFASNSLVYTF,TGTGCCACCAGTGATTTTGCAAGTAACAGTCTTGTCTACACCTTC
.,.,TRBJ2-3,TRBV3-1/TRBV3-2,CASSQDLRGRTDTQYF,TGTGCCAGCAGCCAAGATTTGCGGGGACGCACAGATACGCAGTATTTT
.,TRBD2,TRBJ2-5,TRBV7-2,CASSLDSGGFGKTQYF,TGTGCCAGCAGCTTAGATAGCGGGGGGTTCGGGAAGACCCAGTACTTC
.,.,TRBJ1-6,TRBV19,CASSTGVLHRNSPLHF,TGTGCCAGTAGTACGGGAGTTTTGCATCGTAATTCACCCCTCCACTTT
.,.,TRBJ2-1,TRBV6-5,CASSPKGAGYNEQFF,TGTGCCAGCAGCCCCAAAGGAGCCGGGTACAATGAGCAGTTCTTC
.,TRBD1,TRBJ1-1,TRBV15,CATSEWVGQGAEAFF,TGTGCCACCAGCGAGTGGGTGGGACAGGGGGCTGAAGCTTTCTTT
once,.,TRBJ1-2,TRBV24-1,CATRDRRLDGYTF,TGTGCCACCAGAGACAGAAGATTGGATGGCTACACCTTC
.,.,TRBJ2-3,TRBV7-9,CASSRAGLWTDTQYF,TGTGCCAGCAGTCGCGCGGGATTATGGACAGATACGCAGTATTTT
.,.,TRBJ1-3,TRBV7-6,CASSLRPTSSGNTIYF,TGTGCCAGCAGCTTGCGCCCAACCTCCTCTGGAAACACCATATATTTT
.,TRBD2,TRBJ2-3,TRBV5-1,CASSGAGGLTDTQYF,TGCGCCAGCAGCGGGGCGGGAGGCCTCACAGATACGCAGTATTTT
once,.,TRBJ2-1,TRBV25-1,CASSELAGNEQFF,TGTGCCAGCAGTGAACTCGCGGGCAATGAGCAGTTCTTC
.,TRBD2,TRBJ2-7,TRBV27,CASSLSGLAGGRQYF,TGTGCCAGCAGTTTATCGGGACTAGCGGGAGGGCGGCAGTACTTC
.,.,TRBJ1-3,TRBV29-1,CSVTGPSGNTIYF,TGCAGCGTTACAGGACCTTCTGGAAACACCATATATTTT
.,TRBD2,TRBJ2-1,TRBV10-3,CAISESLTSGRAYEQFF,TGTGCCATCAGTGAGTCGCTGACTAGCGGGAGGGCCTATGAGCAGTTCTTC
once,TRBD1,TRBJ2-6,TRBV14,CASSRFQGASSGANVLTF,TGTGCCAGCAGCCGATTCCAGGGGGCCAGCTCTGGGGCCAACGTCCTGACTTTC
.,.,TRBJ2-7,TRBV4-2,CASSLADGDGEQYF,TGTGCCAGCAGCCTAGCCGATGGCGATGGCGAGCAGTACTTC
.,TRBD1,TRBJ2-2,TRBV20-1,CSASSQGASTGELFF,TGCAGTGCTAGTAGCCAGGGGGCGAGTACCGGGGAGCTGTTTTTT
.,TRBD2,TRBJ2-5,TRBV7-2,CASSPTSGSQETQYF,TGTGCCAGCAGCCCTACTAGCGGGTCCCAAGAGACCCAGTACTTC
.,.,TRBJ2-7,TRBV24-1,CATSDYRNEQYF,TGTGCCACCAGTGATTACAGGAACGAGCAGTACTTC
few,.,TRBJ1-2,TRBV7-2,CASSLVSWARDYGYTF,TGTGCCAGCAGCTTAGTTTCTTGGGCCAGAGACTATGGCTACACCTTC
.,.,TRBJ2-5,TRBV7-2,CASSLWANRPQETQYF,TGTGCCAGCAGCTTATGGGCAAACAGGCCCCAAGAGACCCAGTACTTC
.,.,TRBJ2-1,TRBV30,CAWSWTLNEQFF,TGTGCCTGGAGCTGGACTTTGAATGAGCAGTTCTTC
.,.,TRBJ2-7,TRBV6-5,CASSLDYYEQYF,TGTGCCAGCAGTCTCGACTATTACGAGCAGTACTTC
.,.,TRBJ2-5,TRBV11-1,CASSLSGSQETQYF,TGTGCCAGCAGCTTGAGTGGTTCCCAAGAGACCCAGTACTTC
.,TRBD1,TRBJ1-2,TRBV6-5,CASRGTGNYGYTF,TGTGCCAGCAGAGGGACAGGGAACTATGGCTACACCTTC
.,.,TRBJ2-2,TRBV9,CASSVGSATNTGELFF,TGTGCCAGCAGCGTTGGAAGCGCTACGAACACCGGGGAGCTGTTTTTT
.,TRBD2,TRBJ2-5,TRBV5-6,CASSLGSGGRETQYF,TGTGCCAGCAGCTTGGGTAGCGGGGGGCGGGAGACCCAGTACTTC
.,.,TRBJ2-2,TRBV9,CASSVDALGAGNTGELFF,TGTGCCAGCAGCGTAGATGCGTTGGGAGCGGGGAACACCGGGGAGCTGTTTTTT
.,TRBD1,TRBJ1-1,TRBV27,CASSARQGWNTEAFF,TGTGCCAGCAGTGCGAGACAGGGCTGGAACACTGAAGCTTTCTTT
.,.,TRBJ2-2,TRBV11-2,CASSLSFGGAPGELFF,TGTGCCAGCAGCTTGAGTTTCGGAGGGGCGCCCGGGGAGCTGTTTTTT
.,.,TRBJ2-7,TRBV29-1,CSVESPLQGSQYF,TGCAGCGTTGAAAGTCCTCTACAGGGTTCGCAGTACTTC
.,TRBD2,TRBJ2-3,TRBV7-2,CASSPGLVSTDTQYF,TGTGCCAGCAGCCCGGGACTAGTTAGCACAGATACGCAGTATTTT